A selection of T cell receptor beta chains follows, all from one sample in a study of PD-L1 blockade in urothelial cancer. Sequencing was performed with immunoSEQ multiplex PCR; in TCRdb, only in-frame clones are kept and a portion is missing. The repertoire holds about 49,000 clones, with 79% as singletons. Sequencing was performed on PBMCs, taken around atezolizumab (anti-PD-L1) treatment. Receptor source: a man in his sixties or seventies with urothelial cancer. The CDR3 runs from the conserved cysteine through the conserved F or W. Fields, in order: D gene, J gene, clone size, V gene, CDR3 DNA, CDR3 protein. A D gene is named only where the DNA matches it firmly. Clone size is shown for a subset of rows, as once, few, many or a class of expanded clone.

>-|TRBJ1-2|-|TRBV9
TGTGCCAGCAGCGCGAGAGGTGGAGGGAACCAAGCTAACTATGGCTACACCTTC
CASSARGGGNQANYGYTF
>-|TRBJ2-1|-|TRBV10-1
TGCGCCAGCAGTGTTGCGGGGTCCTACAATGAGCAGTTCTTC
CASSVAGSYNEQFF
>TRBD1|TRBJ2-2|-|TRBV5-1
TGCGCCAGCGGACAGGGGTCCGGGGAGCTGTTTTTT
CASGQGSGELFF
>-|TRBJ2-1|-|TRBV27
TGTGCCAGCAGTTTAGTGGGGGCAGGAAATGAGCAGTTCTTC
CASSLVGAGNEQFF
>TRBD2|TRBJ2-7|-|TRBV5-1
TGCGCCAGCACCGGGACTAGCGGGACTTACGAGCAGTACTTC
CASTGTSGTYEQYF
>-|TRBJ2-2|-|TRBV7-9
TGTGCCAGCAGCTTTTTGGGACTCGCCGGGGAGCTGTTTTTT
CASSFLGLAGELFF
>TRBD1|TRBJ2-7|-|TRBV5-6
TGTGCCAGCAGCTTGGAGGGACAGGTCTACGAGCAGTACTTC
CASSLEGQVYEQYF
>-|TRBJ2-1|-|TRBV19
TGTGCCAGTACCTCCGGAGACGGACTATACAATGAGCAGTTCTTC
CASTSGDGLYNEQFF
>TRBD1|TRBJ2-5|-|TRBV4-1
TGCGCCAGCAGCCAAGATTCAGGGGGCCTAACGGGGACCCAGTACTTC
CASSQDSGGLTGTQYF
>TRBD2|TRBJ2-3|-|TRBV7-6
TGTGCCAGCAGCCCCATCGGGGCGGGAGAAGATACGCAGTATTTT
CASSPIGAGEDTQYF
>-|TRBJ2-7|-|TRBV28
TGTGCCAGCAGTTTTAGTAGGGGCCCGAGCTCCTACGAGCAGTACTTC
CASSFSRGPSSYEQYF
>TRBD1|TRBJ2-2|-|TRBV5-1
TGCGCCAGCAGCCCTGGGACAGGGGGATCCGGGGAGCTGTTTTTT
CASSPGTGGSGELFF
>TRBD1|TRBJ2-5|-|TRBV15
TGTGCCACCAGCAGTACAAAGGGGGCTGGAGAGACCCAGTACTTC
CATSSTKGAGETQYF
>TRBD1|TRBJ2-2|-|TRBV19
TGTGCCAGTAATATGGGACAGGGGGCGGAAGCCGGGGAGCTGTTTTTT
CASNMGQGAEAGELFF
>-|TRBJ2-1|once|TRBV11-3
TGTGCCAGCAGCTTAGAAGGGGGCAATGAGCAGTTCTTC
CASSLEGGNEQFF
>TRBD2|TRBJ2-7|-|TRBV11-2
TGTGCCAGCAGCTGGACTAGCGGGAGTGGCGAGCAGTACTTC
CASSWTSGSGEQYF
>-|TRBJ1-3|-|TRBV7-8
TGTGCCAGCAGCCCCGGACAAGGAAACACCATATATTTT
CASSPGQGNTIYF
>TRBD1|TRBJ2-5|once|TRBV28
TGTGCCAGCAGTTTGGGGACAGCGTACCAAGAGACCCAGTACTTC
CASSLGTAYQETQYF
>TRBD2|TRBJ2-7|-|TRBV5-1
TGCGCCAGCAGCTCAGCAGGACTAGCGGGAGTCTCCTACGAGCAGTACTTC
CASSSAGLAGVSYEQYF
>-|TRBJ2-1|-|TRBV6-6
TGTGCCAGCAAAACAGGGATCTCCAATGAGCAGTTCTTC
CASKTGISNEQFF
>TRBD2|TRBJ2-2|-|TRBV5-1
TGCGCCAGCAGCTTGTCTCCTAGCGGGAACACCGGGGAGCTGTTTTTT
CASSLSPSGNTGELFF
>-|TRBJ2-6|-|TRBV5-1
TGCGCCAGCAGCTTGGAAACTCCTTCTGGGGCCAACGTCCTGACTTTC
CASSLETPSGANVLTF
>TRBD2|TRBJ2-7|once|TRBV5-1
TGCGCCAGCAGCTTGATAGCGGGGGGAACCTACGAGCAGTACTTC
CASSLIAGGTYEQYF
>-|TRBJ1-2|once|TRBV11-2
TGTGCCAGCAGCTCCGAGGGGGACGGCTACACCTTC
CASSSEGDGYTF
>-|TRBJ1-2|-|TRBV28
TGTGCCAGCAGCCGGGGACAAACAGGCAGCTACACCTTC
CASSRGQTGSYTF
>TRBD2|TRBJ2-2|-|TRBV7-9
TGTGCCCCCCGTACGGCGGGAGGGCCCACCGGGGAGCTGTTTTTT
CAPRTAGGPTGELFF
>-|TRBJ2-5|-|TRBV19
TGTGCCAGTAGGGGCAGGGGCAAAGAGACCCAGTACTTC
CASRGRGKETQYF
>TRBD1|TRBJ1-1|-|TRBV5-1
TGCGCCAGCAGCTCGACTCCAGGGACAGGGGGCCAGGCTTTCTTT
CASSSTPGTGGQAFF
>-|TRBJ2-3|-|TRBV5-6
TGTGCCAGCAGCAAAACAGGTTCCACAGATACGCAGTATTTT
CASSKTGSTDTQYF
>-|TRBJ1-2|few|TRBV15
TGTGCCACCAGCTCGCGGGTGACAGGTGATGGCTACACCTTC
CATSSRVTGDGYTF
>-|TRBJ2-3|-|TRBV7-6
TGTGCCAGCAGCTTAGAGGCTGTAGCGGTAGATACGCAGTATTTT
CASSLEAVAVDTQYF
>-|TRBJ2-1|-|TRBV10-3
TGTGCCATCAACCCGGGATTTCTCTACAATGAGCAGTTCTTC
CAINPGFLYNEQFF
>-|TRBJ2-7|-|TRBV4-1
TGCGCCAGCAGCCCCGAAAGGGGGTACGAGCAGTACTTC
CASSPERGYEQYF
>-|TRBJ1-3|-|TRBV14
TGTGCCAGCAGCCAAGAGGTGGTAGTCAACCCTGGAAACACCATATATTTT
CASSQEVVVNPGNTIYF
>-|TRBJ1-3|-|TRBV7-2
TGTGCCAGCAGCTTAATGCCGAGCTCTGGAAACACCATATATTTT
CASSLMPSSGNTIYF
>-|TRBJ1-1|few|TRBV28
TGTGCCAGCAGTTTATCTGGACACAGGACCACTGAAGCTTTCTTT
CASSLSGHRTTEAFF
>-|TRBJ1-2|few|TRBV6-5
TGTGCCAGCAGTTACGTGGGGGCCGGCTACACCTTC
CASSYVGAGYTF
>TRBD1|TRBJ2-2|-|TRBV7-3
TGTGCCAGCAGCTCCAGACAGGGAAGGAACACCGGGGAGCTGTTTTTT
CASSSRQGRNTGELFF
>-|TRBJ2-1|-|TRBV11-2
TGTGCCAGCAGTCCTGACACCGGCAATGAGCAGTTCTTC
CASSPDTGNEQFF
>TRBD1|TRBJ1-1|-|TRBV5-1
TGCGCCAGCAGCCTCCGGGACAGATCGAACACTGAAGCTTTCTTT
CASSLRDRSNTEAFF
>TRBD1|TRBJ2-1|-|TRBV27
TGTGCCAGCAGTCCCCCGACAGGGAAGGGCAATGAGCAGTTCTTC
CASSPPTGKGNEQFF
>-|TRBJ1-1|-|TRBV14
TGTGCCAGCAGCCTGGGACATATGAACACTGAAGCTTTCTTT
CASSLGHMNTEAFF
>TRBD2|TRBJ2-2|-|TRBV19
TGTGCCAGTACGCGGGCGGGAGGGTACACCGGGGAGCTGTTTTTT
CASTRAGGYTGELFF
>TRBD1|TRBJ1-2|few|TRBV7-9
TGTGCCAGCAGCTTAGGGACAGGGAGTGGCTACACCTTC
CASSLGTGSGYTF
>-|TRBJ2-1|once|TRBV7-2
TGTGCCAGCAGCCTGGCAGATTACAATGAGCAGTTCTTC
CASSLADYNEQFF
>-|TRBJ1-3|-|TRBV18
TGTGCCAGCTCGCACCGAGACTCTGGAAACACCATATATTTT
CASSHRDSGNTIYF
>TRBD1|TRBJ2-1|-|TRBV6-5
TGTGCCAGCAAAGGGACAGGGGGTCGGAATGAGCAGTTCTTC
CASKGTGGRNEQFF
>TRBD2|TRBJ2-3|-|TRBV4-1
TGCGCCAGCAGCCAAAGGGGGACTAGCGGGAGAGGTTGGGGGCCAGATACGCAGTATTTT
CASSQRGTSGRGWGPDTQYF
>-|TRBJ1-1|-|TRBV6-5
TGTGCCAGCAGTTACGACGGAATAGCGAACACTGAAGCTTTCTTT
CASSYDGIANTEAFF
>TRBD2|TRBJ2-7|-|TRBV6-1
TGTGCCAGCAGTGAAGGTTTAGGGGGACTAGTAGAACCCTACGAGCAGTACTTC
CASSEGLGGLVEPYEQYF
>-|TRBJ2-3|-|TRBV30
TGTGCCTGGAGTAGAAGCTCCCCCACAGATACGCAGTATTTT
CAWSRSSPTDTQYF
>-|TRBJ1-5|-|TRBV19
TGTGCCAGTAGTATAAAAGAGACCGACTGGGAGCCCCAGCATTTT
CASSIKETDWEPQHF
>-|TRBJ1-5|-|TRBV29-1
TGCAGCGTTGTAACGGGGAATCAGCCCCAGCATTTT
CSVVTGNQPQHF
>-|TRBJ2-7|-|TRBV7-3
TGTGCCAGCAGCTCGACCCCTAGCGCCTACTACGAGCAGTACTTC
CASSSTPSAYYEQYF
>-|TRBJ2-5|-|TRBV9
TGTGCCAGCAGCCCCCGTCCCCAGGAGACCCAGTACTTC
CASSPRPQETQYF
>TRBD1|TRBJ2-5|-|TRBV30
TGTGCCTGGGCGGGACAGGGTTTAGTCGTCCAGTACTTC
CAWAGQGLVVQYF
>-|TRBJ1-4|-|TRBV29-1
TGCAGCGTTGAAGGGGAGGAAACAGGAGGAGAAAAACTGTTTTTT
CSVEGEETGGEKLFF